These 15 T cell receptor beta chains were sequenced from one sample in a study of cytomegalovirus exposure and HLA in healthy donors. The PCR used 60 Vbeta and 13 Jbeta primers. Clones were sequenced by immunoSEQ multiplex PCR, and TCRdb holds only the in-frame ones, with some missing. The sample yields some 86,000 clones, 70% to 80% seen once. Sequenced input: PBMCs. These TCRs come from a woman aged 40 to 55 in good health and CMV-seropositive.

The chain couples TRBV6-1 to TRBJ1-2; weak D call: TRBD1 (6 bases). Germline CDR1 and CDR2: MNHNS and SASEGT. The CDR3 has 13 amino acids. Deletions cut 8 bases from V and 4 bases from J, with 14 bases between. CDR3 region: CASFLTGPYGYTF. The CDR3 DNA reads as TGTGCCAGCTTCCTGACAGGCCCCTATGGCTACACCTTC.

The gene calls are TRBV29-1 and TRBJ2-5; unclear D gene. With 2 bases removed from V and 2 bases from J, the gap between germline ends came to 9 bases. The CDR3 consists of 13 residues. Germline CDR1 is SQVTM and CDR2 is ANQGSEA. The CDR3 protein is CSVEPTFQETQYF. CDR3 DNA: TGCAGCGTTGAACCCACTTTTCAAGAGACCCAGTACTTC.

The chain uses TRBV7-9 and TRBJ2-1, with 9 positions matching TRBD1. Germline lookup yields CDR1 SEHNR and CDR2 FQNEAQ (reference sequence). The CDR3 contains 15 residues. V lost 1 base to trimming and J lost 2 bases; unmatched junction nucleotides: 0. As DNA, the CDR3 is TGTGCCAGCAGCTTAGGACAGGGGGCCTACAATGAGCAGTTCTTC. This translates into CASSLGQGAYNEQFF.

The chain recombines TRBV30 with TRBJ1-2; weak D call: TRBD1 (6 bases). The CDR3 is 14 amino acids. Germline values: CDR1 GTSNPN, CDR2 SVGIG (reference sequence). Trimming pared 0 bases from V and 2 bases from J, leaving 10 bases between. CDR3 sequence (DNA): TGTGCCTGGAGTGTACAAACAGGGAACTATGGCTACACCTTC. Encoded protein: CAWSVQTGNYGYTF.

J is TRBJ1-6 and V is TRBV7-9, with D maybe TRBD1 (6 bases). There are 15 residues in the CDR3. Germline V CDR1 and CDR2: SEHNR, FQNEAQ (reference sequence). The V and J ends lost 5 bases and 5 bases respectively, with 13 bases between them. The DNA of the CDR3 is TGTGCCAGCAGCCCCCTCCAGGGGCATAATTCACCCCTCCACTTT. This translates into CASSPLQGHNSPLHF.

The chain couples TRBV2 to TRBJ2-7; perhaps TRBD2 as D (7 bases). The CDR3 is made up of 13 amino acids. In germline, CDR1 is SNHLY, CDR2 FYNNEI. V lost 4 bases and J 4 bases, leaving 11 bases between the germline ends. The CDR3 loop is CASSVGGQYEQYF. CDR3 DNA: TGTGCCAGCAGTGTGGGGGGGCAGTACGAGCAGTACTTC.

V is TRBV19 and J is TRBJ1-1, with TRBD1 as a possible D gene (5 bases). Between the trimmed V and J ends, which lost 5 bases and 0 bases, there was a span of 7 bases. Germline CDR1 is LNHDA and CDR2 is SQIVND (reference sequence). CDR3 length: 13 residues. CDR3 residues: CASSGTVNTEAFF. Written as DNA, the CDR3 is TGTGCCAGTAGTGGGACTGTGAACACTGAAGCTTTCTTT.

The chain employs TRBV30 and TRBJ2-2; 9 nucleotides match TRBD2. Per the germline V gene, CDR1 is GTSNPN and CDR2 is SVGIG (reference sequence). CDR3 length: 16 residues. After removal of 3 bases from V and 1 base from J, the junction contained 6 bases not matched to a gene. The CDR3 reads CAWRGAGGLNTGELFF. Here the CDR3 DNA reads TGTGCCTGGAGAGGAGCGGGGGGCTTGAACACCGGGGAGCTGTTTTTT.

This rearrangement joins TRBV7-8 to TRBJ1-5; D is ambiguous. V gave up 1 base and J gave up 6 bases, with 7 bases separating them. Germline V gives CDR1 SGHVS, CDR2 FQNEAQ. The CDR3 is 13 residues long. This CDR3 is CASSLELPQPQHF. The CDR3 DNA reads TGTGCCAGCAGCTTAGAACTACCTCAGCCCCAGCATTTT.

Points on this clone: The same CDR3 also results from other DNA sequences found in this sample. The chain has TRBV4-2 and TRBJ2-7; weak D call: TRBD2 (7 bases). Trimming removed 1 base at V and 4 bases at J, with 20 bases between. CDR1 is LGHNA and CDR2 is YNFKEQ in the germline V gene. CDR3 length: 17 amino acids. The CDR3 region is CASSQAGEGGLQYEQYF. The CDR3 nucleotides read TGTGCCAGCAGCCAAGCGGGGGAGGGGGGGTTACAATACGAGCAGTACTTC.

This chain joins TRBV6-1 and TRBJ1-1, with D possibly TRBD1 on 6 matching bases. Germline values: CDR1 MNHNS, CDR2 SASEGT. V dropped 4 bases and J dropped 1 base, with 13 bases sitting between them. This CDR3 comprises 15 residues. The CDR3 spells CASSGLQGRNTEAFF. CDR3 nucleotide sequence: TGTGCCAGCAGTGGGTTACAGGGTAGGAACACTGAAGCTTTCTTT.

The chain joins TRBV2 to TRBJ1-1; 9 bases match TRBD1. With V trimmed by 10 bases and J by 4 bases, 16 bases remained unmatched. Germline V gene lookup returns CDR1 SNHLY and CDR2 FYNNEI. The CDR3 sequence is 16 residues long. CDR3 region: CAIRRQGGEGGTEAFF. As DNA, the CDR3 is TGTGCCATCCGCAGACAGGGGGGAGAAGGGGGCACTGAAGCTTTCTTT.

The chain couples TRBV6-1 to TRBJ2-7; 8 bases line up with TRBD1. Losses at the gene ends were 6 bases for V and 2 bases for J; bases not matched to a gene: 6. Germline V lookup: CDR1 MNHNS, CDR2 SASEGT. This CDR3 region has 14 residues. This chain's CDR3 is CASRDGQGTYEQYF. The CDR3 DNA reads TGTGCCAGCAGAGATGGACAGGGAACCTACGAGCAGTACTTC.

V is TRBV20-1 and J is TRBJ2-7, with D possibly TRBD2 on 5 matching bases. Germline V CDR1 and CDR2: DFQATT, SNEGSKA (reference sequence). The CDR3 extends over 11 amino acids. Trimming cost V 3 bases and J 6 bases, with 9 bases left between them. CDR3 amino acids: CSAREAAEQYF. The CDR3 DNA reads TGCAGTGCTAGGGAGGCAGCCGAGCAGTACTTC.

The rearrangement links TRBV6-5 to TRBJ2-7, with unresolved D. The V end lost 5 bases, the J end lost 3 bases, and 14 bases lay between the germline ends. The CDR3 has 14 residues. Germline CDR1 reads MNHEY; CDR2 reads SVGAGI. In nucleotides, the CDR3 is TGTGCCAGCAGTCCCTTGACCCGGGTCTACGAGCAGTACTTC. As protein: CASSPLTRVYEQYF.